The rows below give T cell receptor beta chains drawn from one sample of a study of blood T cells in healthy people across ages. TCRdb ran MiXCR on the 5' RACE reads and lists one entry per CDR3 protein. The sample records hundreds of thousands of distinct CDR3 sequences, 20% to 25% being singletons. Specimen: blood. These receptors were collected from a man in his 70s in good health. Both conserved end residues are part of each CDR3. The order of the fields is V gene, J gene, clone size, D gene, CDR3 DNA, CDR3 protein. The D gene is left open where the match is weak. Clone size is stated in some rows and not others, as once, few, many or a class when expanded.

v_gene: TRBV18
j_gene: TRBJ2-5
abundance: many
d_gene: .
CDR3nt: TGTGCCAGCTCACTGGGACAACAAGAGACCCAGTACTTC
CDR3aa: CASSLGQQETQYF

v_gene: TRBV3-1
j_gene: TRBJ2-3
abundance: few
d_gene: TRBD2
CDR3nt: TGTGCCAGCAGCCTTAGAACGACTAGCGGTACACAAGATACGCAGTATTTT
CDR3aa: CASSLRTTSGTQDTQYF

v_gene: TRBV20-1
j_gene: TRBJ1-4
abundance: .
d_gene: .
CDR3nt: TGCAGTGCTAGACGGGGTCCCCCCACTAATGAAAAACTGTTTTTT
CDR3aa: CSARRGPPTNEKLFF

v_gene: TRBV7-8
j_gene: TRBJ1-6
abundance: .
d_gene: .
CDR3nt: TGTGCCGGCAGCTTAGGTGACGGTTGGGGTAATTCACCCCTCCACTTT
CDR3aa: CAGSLGDGWGNSPLHF

v_gene: TRBV5-6
j_gene: TRBJ2-4
abundance: .
d_gene: TRBD2
CDR3nt: TGTGCCAGCAGCCCATACTCTGGGGGAGGGGAGTACTTC
CDR3aa: CASSPYSGGGEYF

v_gene: TRBV11-2
j_gene: TRBJ2-5
abundance: .
d_gene: .
CDR3nt: TGTGCCAGCAGCTTACGAACGGAGACCCAGTACTTC
CDR3aa: CASSLRTETQYF

v_gene: TRBV3-1
j_gene: TRBJ2-5
abundance: .
d_gene: .
CDR3nt: TGTGCCAGCAGCCAGACGCCGGGGATGGAGACCCAGTACTTC
CDR3aa: CASSQTPGMETQYF

v_gene: TRBV18
j_gene: TRBJ2-7
abundance: .
d_gene: TRBD1
CDR3nt: TGTGCCAGCTCACCACGGGGGACAGGCCTTTCCGAGCAGTACTTC
CDR3aa: CASSPRGTGLSEQYF

v_gene: TRBV4-2
j_gene: TRBJ1-4
abundance: .
d_gene: TRBD1
CDR3nt: TGTGCCAGCAGCACCCGGACAGGGGTAAATGAAAAACTGTTTTTT
CDR3aa: CASSTRTGVNEKLFF

v_gene: TRBV20-1
j_gene: TRBJ1-4
abundance: few
d_gene: .
CDR3nt: TGCAGTGCTAGAGATCGGCGGACAACTAATGAAAAACTGTTTTTT
CDR3aa: CSARDRRTTNEKLFF

v_gene: TRBV7-2
j_gene: TRBJ1-4
abundance: few
d_gene: .
CDR3nt: TGTGCCAGCAGCTTCTTGGGGGTTGAAAAACTGTTTTTT
CDR3aa: CASSFLGVEKLFF

v_gene: TRBV3-1
j_gene: TRBJ2-7
abundance: .
d_gene: .
CDR3nt: TGTGCCAGCAGCTCCCTGGGAGGGGACAGCGAGCAGTACTTC
CDR3aa: CASSSLGGDSEQYF

v_gene: TRBV5-1
j_gene: TRBJ1-2
abundance: few
d_gene: .
CDR3nt: TGCGCCAGCAGCTTGGGCGGTCAACGGGTGGAAGGCTACACCTTC
CDR3aa: CASSLGGQRVEGYTF

v_gene: TRBV3-1
j_gene: TRBJ2-3
abundance: .
d_gene: .
CDR3nt: TGTGCCAGCAGCCAAGATTTGGGCGGGGCTAACGCAGATACGCAGTATTTT
CDR3aa: CASSQDLGGANADTQYF

v_gene: TRBV4-2
j_gene: TRBJ1-4
abundance: .
d_gene: TRBD1
CDR3nt: TGTGCCAGCAGCCACCGGGACAGTAATGAAAAACTGTTTTTT
CDR3aa: CASSHRDSNEKLFF

v_gene: TRBV20-1
j_gene: TRBJ1-6
abundance: .
d_gene: .
CDR3nt: TGCAGTGCTAGAGAGGGGGCAGGGTATTCACCCCTCCACTTT
CDR3aa: CSAREGAGYSPLHF

v_gene: TRBV4-3
j_gene: TRBJ1-3
abundance: few
d_gene: TRBD1
CDR3nt: TGCGCCAGCAGCCAAGCGCCAGGGGGAAATTCTGGAAACACCATATATTTT
CDR3aa: CASSQAPGGNSGNTIYF

v_gene: TRBV6-1
j_gene: TRBJ1-2
abundance: few
d_gene: .
CDR3nt: TGTGCCAGCAGTGAACCGGGACGAGGAGGCTACACCTTC
CDR3aa: CASSEPGRGGYTF

v_gene: TRBV28
j_gene: TRBJ1-1
abundance: few
d_gene: TRBD1
CDR3nt: TGTGCCAGCAGTTTATCCCAGGGGGCCCTGGAAGCTTTCTTT
CDR3aa: CASSLSQGALEAFF

v_gene: TRBV28
j_gene: TRBJ1-4
abundance: .
d_gene: .
CDR3nt: TGTGCCGTTGGGACGGATGTAAATGAAAAACTGTTTTTT
CDR3aa: CAVGTDVNEKLFF

v_gene: TRBV6-1
j_gene: TRBJ2-5
abundance: .
d_gene: TRBD1
CDR3nt: TGTGCCAGCAGTGAAAACAGGGGGTCGGGGACCCAGTGCTTC
CDR3aa: CASSENRGSGTQCF

v_gene: TRBV10-3
j_gene: TRBJ2-2
abundance: few
d_gene: .
CDR3nt: TGTGCCATCAGTGTCCGCCGCACCGGGGAGCTGTTTTTT
CDR3aa: CAISVRRTGELFF

v_gene: TRBV5-5
j_gene: TRBJ1-2
abundance: few
d_gene: .
CDR3nt: TGTGCCAGCAGCTTTCTCAGTTCTAACTATGGCTACACCTTC
CDR3aa: CASSFLSSNYGYTF

v_gene: TRBV12-3/TRBV12-4
j_gene: TRBJ2-5
abundance: many
d_gene: TRBD2
CDR3nt: TGTGCCAGCAGTCGACTTAGCGGGAGAGGATTCAGCATAGACTTC
CDR3aa: CASSRLSGRGFSIDF

v_gene: TRBV12-3/TRBV12-4
j_gene: TRBJ1-5
abundance: few
d_gene: TRBD1
CDR3nt: TGTGCCAGCAGTTTCCGACAGGGCTCTCCCCAGCATTTT
CDR3aa: CASSFRQGSPQHF

v_gene: TRBV7-9
j_gene: TRBJ2-5
abundance: .
d_gene: .
CDR3nt: TGTGCCAGCAGCCACCAGGGGATCCAAGAGACCCAGTACTTC
CDR3aa: CASSHQGIQETQYF

v_gene: TRBV4-1
j_gene: TRBJ1-1
abundance: .
d_gene: .
CDR3nt: TGCGCCAGCAGCCAAGAGTTAGGCAGAAAGACTGAAGCTTTCTTT
CDR3aa: CASSQELGRKTEAFF

v_gene: TRBV7-9
j_gene: TRBJ2-7
abundance: few
d_gene: .
CDR3nt: TGTGCCAGCAGCCACGCCCAGTCTCCTCCGGGGGAGCAGTACTTC
CDR3aa: CASSHAQSPPGEQYF

v_gene: TRBV6-2/TRBV6-3
j_gene: TRBJ1-2
abundance: .
d_gene: .
CDR3nt: TGTGCCAGCGGGGGCAGCACGACTAACTATGGCTACACCTTC
CDR3aa: CASGGSTTNYGYTF

v_gene: TRBV27
j_gene: TRBJ1-2
abundance: .
d_gene: .
CDR3nt: TGTGCCAGCAAACAAAGGGTTGAGGGTGGCTACACCTTC
CDR3aa: CASKQRVEGGYTF

v_gene: TRBV9
j_gene: TRBJ2-1
abundance: few
d_gene: .
CDR3nt: TGTGCCAGCAGCGTAGTCGGGGACGGAGGTGAGCAGTTCTTC
CDR3aa: CASSVVGDGGEQFF

v_gene: TRBV12-3/TRBV12-4
j_gene: TRBJ2-2
abundance: .
d_gene: TRBD2
CDR3nt: TGTGCCAGCAGTTCCCCGGGACTAGTTGCCGGGGAGCTGTTTTTT
CDR3aa: CASSSPGLVAGELFF

v_gene: TRBV12-3/TRBV12-4
j_gene: TRBJ1-1
abundance: .
d_gene: .
CDR3nt: TGTGCCAGCAGTTTTAGCCAGACACAAGCTTTCTTT
CDR3aa: CASSFSQTQAFF

v_gene: TRBV11-1
j_gene: TRBJ2-1
abundance: .
d_gene: TRBD2
CDR3nt: TGTGCCAGCCAACTAGCGGGAGGGAACAATGAGCAGTTCTTC
CDR3aa: CASQLAGGNNEQFF

v_gene: TRBV27
j_gene: TRBJ1-2
abundance: few
d_gene: .
CDR3nt: TGTGCCAGCACCCCGGGGCCGAACTATGGCTACACCTTC
CDR3aa: CASTPGPNYGYTF

v_gene: TRBV7-2
j_gene: TRBJ2-3
abundance: .
d_gene: .
CDR3nt: TGTGCCAGCAGCTTTTACCATCTAGGAGCAGATACGCAGTATTTT
CDR3aa: CASSFYHLGADTQYF